Following are 9 T cell receptor beta chains from one sample sequenced in a study of T cells after somatic rescue of genetic block. Using immunoSEQ multiplex PCR, the repertoire was profiled, and TCRdb retains in-frame clones only, with some absent. The sample includes around 64,000 clones, approximately 90% seen only once; the top ten take 3%. The sample was peripheral blood mononuclear cells (PBMCs). These receptors all come from a middle-aged man.

V is TRBV5-4 and J is TRBJ2-7; perhaps D is TRBD1 or TRBD2 (5 bases each). Germline V gene data show CDR1 as SGHNT and CDR2 as YYREEE (reference sequence). This CDR3 region has 16 residues. Trimming cost V 4 bases and J 2 bases, with 19 bases left between them. This CDR3 is CASSPRPGLRAYEQYF. Written as DNA, the CDR3 is TGTGCCAGCAGCCCGAGGCCGGGGCTGAGGGCCTACGAGCAGTACTTC. The variable domain in full, with the rest retrieved from reference TRBV5-4 and TRBJ2-7, is ETGVTQSPTHLIKTRGQQVTLRCSSQSGHNTVSWYQQALGQGPQFIFQYYREEENGRGNFPPRFSGLQFPNYSSELNVNALELDDSALYLCASSPRPGLRAYEQYFGPGTRLTVT.

This chain joins TRBV28 and TRBJ2-1; maybe TRBD2 (5 bases). The V end was cut by 5 bases, the J end by 11 bases, with 13 bases between. CDR3 size: 12 residues. Germline V gene data show CDR1 as MDHEN and CDR2 as SYDVKM. The CDR3 sequence: CASSLAQHQQFF. The CDR3 DNA is TGTGCCAGCAGTCTAGCCCAGCATCAGCAGTTCTTC.

This chain links TRBV18 with TRBJ2-1; D gene ambiguous. V was clipped by 0 bases and J by 10 bases, with 10 bases between them. The germline V gene has CDR1 KGHSH and CDR2 LQKENI. This CDR3 region has 13 residues. The chain's CDR3 is CASSPPYMNEQFF. The CDR3, as DNA: TGTGCCAGCTCACCACCGTATATGAACGAGCAGTTCTTC.

The chain employs TRBV5-5 and TRBJ2-1; 9 positions agree with TRBD2. The V gene's germline CDR1 is SGHKS and CDR2 YYEKEE (reference sequence). The V and J ends lost 0 bases and 0 bases, in that order; junction bases with no gene match: 7. CDR3 length: 18 residues. The CDR3 loop is CASSLGAGGWSSYNEQFF. CDR3 in DNA: TGTGCCAGCAGCTTGGGAGCGGGGGGCTGGAGCTCCTACAATGAGCAGTTCTTC.

CDR3 in DNA: TGCGCCAGCAGCCAAGTTGATAGCGGGAGGGGGACAGATACGCAGTATTTT. Its protein is CASSQVDSGRGTDTQYF. V and J are TRBV4-1 and TRBJ2-3; 11 bases line up with TRBD2. Germline CDR1 and CDR2: MGHRA and YSYEKL. The CDR3 is 17 residues long. The V segment lost 1 base and the J segment 3 bases; nucleotides outside the gene matches: 6.

The rearrangement uses TRBV2 and TRBJ2-1; 10 bases fit TRBD2. Trimming cost V 5 bases and J 8 bases; bases outside gene matches: 3. This CDR3 has 13 amino acids. Germline V lookup: CDR1 SNHLY, CDR2 FYNNEI. Here the CDR3 DNA reads TGTGCCAGCAGTACAACTAGCGGGGATGAGCAGTTCTTC. It encodes CASSTTSGDEQFF.

The V and J genes are TRBV7-9 and TRBJ2-1, with D possibly being TRBD1 (5 bases). CDR1 is SEHNR and CDR2 is FQNEAQ in the germline V gene (reference sequence). This CDR3 is built from 13 residues. V dropped 1 base and J dropped 9 bases, with 10 bases sitting between them. The CDR3 here is CASSLVVRGEQFF. In DNA form, the CDR3 reads TGTGCCAGCAGCTTAGTCGTTAGGGGTGAGCAGTTCTTC.

CDR3 sequence (DNA): TGTGCCAGCAGCTTAGCAGAGACCCAGTACTTC. Protein sequence: CASSLAETQYF. This chain uses TRBV7-9 with TRBJ2-5, with unresolved D. CDR1 and CDR2 from the germline V gene are SEHNR and FQNEAQ (reference sequence). V gave up 0 bases and J gave up 4 bases, with 0 bases separating them. The CDR3 covers 11 residues.

V usage is TRBV18 and J usage is TRBJ2-6, with D possibly matching TRBD1 (6 bases). Germline V gene lookup returns CDR1 KGHSH and CDR2 LQKENI. This CDR3 contains 15 residues. Trimming stripped 8 bases from V and 0 bases from J, with 11 bases between. CDR3 residues: CASQGSLSGANVLTF. For the CDR3, the DNA is TGTGCCAGCCAGGGGTCTCTCTCTGGGGCCAACGTCCTGACTTTC.